This T cell receptor (beta chain) was identified in a study of blood T cells in healthy people across ages. General study results and limits: Compared with aged donors, long-lived donors showed fewer expanded clones, suggesting selection. Across samples, TCR beta diversity tracked strongly with naive T cell percentage.

The CDR3 has 14 amino acids. Germline-derived CDR1 and CDR2 are SGHTA and FQGNSA. Using a J-beta primer mix together with a sample-barcoded 5' primer, a second PCR was run for 7 to 11 cycles. Every molecule of cDNA carried a tag from a template-switch adaptor with 12 random nucleotides. MiXCR was run by TCRdb on the 5' RACE reads, yielding one entry per CDR3 protein. The profile shows around 1,800,000 distinct CDR3 sequences, about two fifths of them singletons. With respect to this clonotype: The target antigen is unknown.

The J gene is TRBJ2-5, the V gene TRBV7-2; 8 nucleotides align to TRBD1. The better agreement between TRBJ2-7 and the DNA end casts doubt on the J call. The sequence derives from a human donor in good health. Sequenced: blood. The CDR3: CASSFSGQDHEQYF. The CDR3, as DNA: TGTGCCAGCAGCTTTTCGGGACAGGACCACGAGCAGTACTTC.